The clone carrying this T cell receptor (beta chain) was seen repeatedly, ten times or more. TCRdb fed the reads into MiXCR, producing one record per CDR3 protein. The sample comprises 250,000 or so distinct CDR3 sequences, about 30% of which are singletons, and around 6.8% rests with the top ten. The sample originates from a study of kidney transplant recipient with SARS-CoV-2 infection. V dropped 5 bases and J dropped 6 bases, with 19 bases sitting between them. Germline V gene lookup returns CDR1 DFQATT and CDR2 SNEGSKA (reference sequence). The CDR3 spans 14 residues. The chain carries TRBV20-1 and TRBJ1-2; possible D gene TRBD1, 5 bases. This receptor was taken from a male patient aged 30 to 39 who had COVID-19 and was a kidney transplant recipient. Some T cells may possibly be graft donor cells. The sample was a blood sample, taken at baseline and on day 111 from a kidney transplant recipient. Here the CDR3 DNA reads TGCAGTGCTCGTAGACAGCACCTTCTGGATGGCTACACCTTC. Translation: CSARRQHLLDGYTF.